The 22 T cell receptor beta chains below all came from one sample that was sequenced in a study of blood T cell repertoires in COVID-19. Profiled with immunoSEQ multiplex PCR; TCRdb holds only in-frame clones, not every one. The sample yields about 100,000 clones, about 88% seen once. Sequenced: peripheral blood. The receptors were sampled from a man older than 75 with acute or convalescent COVID-19.

The chain combines TRBV2 with TRBJ1-5, with D possibly TRBD1 on 5 matching bases. The CDR3 is 16 residues long. Trimming stripped 3 bases from V and 3 bases from J, with 15 bases between. Germline CDR1 SNHLY, CDR2 FYNNEI. Here the CDR3 reads CASSDLMRGVNQPQHF. CDR3 bases: TGTGCCAGCAGTGATCTTATGCGGGGCGTCAATCAGCCCCAGCATTTT.

The gene calls are TRBV6-2 or TRBV6-3 and TRBJ2-1; TRBD2 agrees at 14 bases. V dropped 5 bases and J dropped 6; count of bases not matched to a gene: 6. The germline V gene has CDR1 MNHEY and CDR2 SVGEGT. This CDR3 has 16 amino acids. The CDR3 coding sequence is TGTGCCAGCAGTAGACTAGCGGGAGGGCCGTTCAATGAGCAGTTCTTC. It encodes CASSRLAGGPFNEQFF.

V usage is TRBV19 and J usage is TRBJ2-5; 11 bases are a match to TRBD2. Trimming took 7 bases from V and 5 from J; bases not matched to a gene: 9. Per the germline V gene, CDR1 is LNHDA and CDR2 is SQIVND (reference sequence). This CDR3 has 15 amino acids. CDR3 loop: CASTSKGLAAETQYF. The CDR3 bases are TGTGCCAGTACCTCCAAGGGACTAGCGGCCGAGACCCAGTACTTC. Based on the CDR3 plus reference TRBV19 and TRBJ2-5, the full variable domain is DGGITQSPKYLFRKEGQNVTLSCEQNLNHDAMYWYRQDPGQGLRLIYYSQIVNDFQKGDIAEGYSVSREKKESFPLTVTSAQKNPTAFYLCASTSKGLAAETQYFGPGTRLLVL.

This clone was detected only a few times. The chain has TRBV2 and TRBJ1-1, with D uncertain. CDR3 size: 15 residues. The V and J ends lost 8 bases and 3 bases respectively, with 19 bases between them. Germline CDR1 and CDR2: SNHLY and FYNNEI. CDR3 amino acids: CASLAMEGGHTEAFF. The DNA of the CDR3 is TGTGCCAGCCTTGCGATGGAGGGAGGGCACACTGAAGCTTTCTTT.

This chain links TRBV5-6 with TRBJ2-2; 7 positions match TRBD1. Germline CDR1 reads SGHDT; CDR2 reads YYEEEE. Unmatched junction bases numbered 7, after V lost 4 bases and J lost 4 bases. The CDR3 totals 15 residues. The CDR3 bases are TGTGCCAGCAGCCCGCGGACAGGAAGCACCGGGGAGCTGTTTTTT. Its protein product is CASSPRTGSTGELFF.

The gene calls are TRBV6-5 and TRBJ2-7; D is possibly TRBD1 (7 bases). Germline values: CDR1 MNHEY, CDR2 SVGAGI. This CDR3 spans 12 amino acids. V was shortened by 8 bases and J by 3 bases, with 11 bases between the two germline ends. The CDR3 DNA sequence: TGTGCCAGCTGGGGGGACAGCTACGAGCAGTACTTC. Protein sequence: CASWGDSYEQYF.

CDR3 protein: CASSLVGFTGELFF. For the CDR3, the DNA is TGTGCCAGCAGTCTGGTCGGGTTCACCGGGGAGCTGTTTTTT. The J gene is TRBJ2-2, the V gene TRBV5-4; D gene ambiguous. Trimming left V 5 bases short and J 4 bases short, with 12 bases between. The CDR3 totals 14 residues. The germline CDR1 and CDR2 sequences are SGHNT and YYREEE (reference sequence).

The chain couples TRBV3-1 (or the pseudogene TRBV3-2) to TRBJ1-5, with D possibly TRBD1 on 6 matching bases. V was cut by 1 base and J by 2 bases, with 9 bases left in between. The germline CDR1 and CDR2 sequences are LGHDT and YNNKEL (reference sequence). The CDR3 runs 15 residues. CDR3 loop: CASSQGGLGNQPQHF. The CDR3 DNA sequence: TGTGCCAGCAGCCAAGGGGGGCTAGGCAATCAGCCCCAGCATTTT.

The chain has TRBV5-6 and TRBJ2-7; possibly TRBD1 for D (5 bases). Germline CDR1 SGHDT, CDR2 YYEEEE. V shed 2 bases and J shed 4 bases, with 10 bases lying between them. The CDR3 length is 13 residues. CDR3 coding DNA: TGTGCCAGCAGCTTCAGGGCAACTTACGAGCAGTACTTC. This codes for CASSFRATYEQYF.

This chain joins TRBV19 and TRBJ2-3; TRBD2 agrees at 8 bases. Germline V gives CDR1 LNHDA, CDR2 SQIVND (reference sequence). Germline trimming cut 1 base from V and 2 bases from J; bases unmatched to any gene: 2. The CDR3 runs to 15 residues. CDR3 in amino acids: CASSIGGRPTDTQYF. The CDR3 DNA follows: TGTGCCAGTAGTATAGGCGGGAGGCCCACAGATACGCAGTATTTT.

Only one count was recorded for this clone. V and J are TRBV29-1 and TRBJ2-1; TRBD1 matches 8 bases. V shed 4 bases and J 3 bases; nucleotides not matched to a gene: 2. The CDR3 covers 13 residues. The germline V gene encodes CDR1 SQVTM and CDR2 ANQGSEA. CDR3 residues: CSVGDRSYNEQFF. CDR3 nucleotides: TGCAGCGTTGGGGACAGGAGCTACAATGAGCAGTTCTTC.

The chain uses TRBV19 and TRBJ2-5; the D is unclear. Looked up from germline, CDR1 is LNHDA and CDR2 is SQIVND (reference sequence). Trimming removed 5 bases from V and 5 bases from J, with 6 bases in between. This CDR3 spans 11 amino acids. CDR3 sequence reads: CASSSRETQYF. CDR3 nucleotide sequence: TGTGCCAGTAGTTCGAGGGAGACCCAGTACTTC.

V gene TRBV7-2 combines with J gene TRBJ2-7; 11 nucleotides match TRBD2. CDR3 length equals 15 residues. CDR1 is SGHTA, CDR2 FQGNSA, per germline. V was pared by 2 bases and J by 7 bases, with 7 bases of the junction left unmatched. CDR3: CASSLILAGVGEQYF. As DNA, the CDR3 is TGTGCCAGCAGCTTAATACTAGCGGGAGTAGGTGAGCAGTACTTC.

The gene calls are TRBV28 and TRBJ1-6; 8 positions match TRBD1. Germline V gene data show CDR1 as MDHEN and CDR2 as SYDVKM. J lost 5 bases, V lost 5 bases, and 8 bases had no gene match. The CDR3 totals 16 residues. CDR3 sequence reads: CASSRPDRVNNSPLHF. The CDR3 nucleotides read TGTGCCAGCAGTCGACCGGACAGGGTCAATAATTCACCCCTCCACTTT.

This rearrangement joins TRBV9 to TRBJ2-3, with TRBD2 matching over 9 bases. With V trimmed by 0 bases and J by 5 bases, 10 bases remained unmatched. The CDR3 spans 17 residues. Germline V lookup: CDR1 SGDLS, CDR2 YYNGEE. CDR3 sequence reads: CASSVATAGGQGDTQYF. The CDR3 coding sequence is TGTGCCAGCAGCGTAGCTACCGCGGGAGGGCAGGGAGATACGCAGTATTTT.

The chain has TRBV19 and TRBJ1-5; maybe TRBD1 (5 bases). Per the germline V gene, CDR1 is LNHDA and CDR2 is SQIVND (reference sequence). The CDR3 extends over 15 amino acids. The V end was cut by 1 base, the J end by 7 bases, with 14 bases between. The CDR3 spells CASSIAPGTDQPQHF. CDR3 DNA: TGTGCCAGTAGTATAGCGCCAGGGACTGACCAGCCCCAGCATTTT.

V gene TRBV6-5 combines with J gene TRBJ2-1; 15 bases match TRBD2. With 7 bases clipped from V and 10 bases from J, the junction kept 5 bases outside the gene matches. Looked up from germline, CDR1 is MNHEY and CDR2 is SVGAGI. The CDR3 is made up of 14 amino acids. The CDR3 region is CASMGLAGGREQFF. CDR3 coding DNA: TGTGCCAGCATGGGACTAGCGGGAGGAAGGGAGCAGTTCTTC.

The rearrangement links TRBV11-3 to TRBJ2-1; TRBD2 might be the D (6 bases). The CDR3 is 15 residues long. Between the trimmed V and J ends, which lost 0 bases and 5 bases, there was a span of 11 bases. Germline V gene lookup returns CDR1 SGHNT and CDR2 YENEEA. In nucleotides, the CDR3 is TGTGCCAGCAGCTTAGATGCTAGCGCCAACAATGAGCAGTTCTTC. Translated, it gives CASSLDASANNEQFF.

The chain carries TRBV7-2 and TRBJ2-3; D is possibly TRBD2 (6 bases). V was pared by 5 bases and J by 6 bases, with 15 bases between. Germline assignment: CDR1 SGHTA and CDR2 FQGNSA. The CDR3 consists of 14 residues. DNA for the CDR3: TGTGCCAGCAGCCTAGATCGGGAGTTGGATACGCAGTATTTT. Its protein product is CASSLDRELDTQYF. Full variable domain (remainder filled in from reference TRBV7-2 and TRBJ2-3): GAGVSQSPSNKVTEKGKDVELRCDPISGHTALYWYRQSLGQGLEFLIYFQGNSAPDKSGLPSDRFSAERTGGSVSTLTIQRTQQEDSAVYLCASSLDRELDTQYFGPGTRLTVL.

The chain has TRBV30 and TRBJ2-3; D ambiguous. The CDR3 has 11 residues. CDR1 and CDR2 from the germline V gene are GTSNPN and SVGIG (reference sequence). The ends were cut back, 3 bases at V and 3 bases at J, with 4 bases in the middle. For the CDR3, the DNA is TGTGCCTGGAGCGGGACAGATACGCAGTATTTT. Translation gives CAWSGTDTQYF. The variable domain in full, completed from reference TRBV30 and TRBJ2-3, reads SQTIHQWPATLVQPVGSPLSLECTVEGTSNPNLYWYRQAAGRGLQLLFYSVGIGQISSEVPQNLSASRPQDRQFILSSKKLLLSDSGFYLCAWSGTDTQYFGPGTRLTVL.

This rearrangement joins TRBV15 to TRBJ2-1; TRBD2 aligns across 7 bases. The germline V gene has CDR1 LNHNV and CDR2 YYDKDF (reference sequence). Germline trimming cut 0 bases from V and 7 bases from J; bases unmatched to any gene: 12. This CDR3 has 17 amino acids. CDR3 residues: CATSRDAGVITGNEQFF. The CDR3 DNA follows: TGTGCCACCAGCAGAGATGCGGGGGTCATAACGGGGAATGAGCAGTTCTTC.

The rearrangement links TRBV12-3 or TRBV12-4 to TRBJ2-5; 7 nucleotides agree with TRBD1. Germline trimming cut 6 bases from V and 5 bases from J; bases unmatched to any gene: 3. This CDR3 has 12 residues. The CDR3 loop reads CASSHRGETQYF. CDR3 bases: TGTGCCAGCAGCCACAGGGGTGAGACCCAGTACTTC.